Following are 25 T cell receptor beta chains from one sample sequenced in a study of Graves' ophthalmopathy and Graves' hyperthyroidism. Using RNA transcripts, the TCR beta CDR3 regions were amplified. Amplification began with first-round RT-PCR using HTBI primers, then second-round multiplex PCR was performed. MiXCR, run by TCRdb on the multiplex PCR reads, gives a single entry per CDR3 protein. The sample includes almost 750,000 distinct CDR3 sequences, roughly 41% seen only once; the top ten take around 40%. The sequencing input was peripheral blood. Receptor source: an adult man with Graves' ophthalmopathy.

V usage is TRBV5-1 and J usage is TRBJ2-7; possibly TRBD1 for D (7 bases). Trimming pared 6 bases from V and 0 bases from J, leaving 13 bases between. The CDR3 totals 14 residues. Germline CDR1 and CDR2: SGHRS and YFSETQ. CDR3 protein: CASKPGGGSYEQYF. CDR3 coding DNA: TGCGCCAGCAAACCAGGGGGAGGCTCCTACGAGCAGTACTTC.

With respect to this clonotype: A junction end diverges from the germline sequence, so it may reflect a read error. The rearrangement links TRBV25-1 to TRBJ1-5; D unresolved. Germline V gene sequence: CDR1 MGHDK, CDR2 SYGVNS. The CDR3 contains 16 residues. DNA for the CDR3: TGTGTCAGCAGTGAAACACGGTCCACTGAGCGTCAGCCCCAGCATTTT. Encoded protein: CVSSETRSTERQPQHF.

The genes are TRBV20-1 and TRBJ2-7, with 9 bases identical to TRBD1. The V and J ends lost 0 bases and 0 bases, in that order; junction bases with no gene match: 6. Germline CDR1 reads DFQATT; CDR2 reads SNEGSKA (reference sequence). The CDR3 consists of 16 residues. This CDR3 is CSARDPGTGSSYEQYF. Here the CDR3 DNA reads TGCAGTGCTAGAGATCCAGGGACAGGGTCCTCCTACGAGCAGTACTTC.

The CDR3 spells CASSPPGRKETQYF. The CDR3 nucleotides read TGTGCCAGTAGCCCTCCGGGGCGCAAGGAGACCCAGTACTTC. This chain links TRBV19 with TRBJ2-5; D tentatively fits TRBD1 or TRBD2 (5 bases each). V was cut by 6 bases and J by 5 bases, with 16 bases left in between. The V gene's germline CDR1 is LNHDA and CDR2 SQIVND (reference sequence). The CDR3 length is 14 residues. Full variable domain (rest looked up from reference TRBV19 and TRBJ2-5): DGGITQSPKYLFRKEGQNVTLSCEQNLNHDAMYWYRQDPGQGLRLIYYSQIVNDFQKGDIAEGYSVSREKKESFPLTVTSAQKNPTAFYLCASSPPGRKETQYFGPGTRLLVL.

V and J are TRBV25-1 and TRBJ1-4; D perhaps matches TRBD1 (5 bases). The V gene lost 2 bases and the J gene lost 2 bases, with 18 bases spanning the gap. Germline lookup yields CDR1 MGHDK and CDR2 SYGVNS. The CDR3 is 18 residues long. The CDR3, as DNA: TGTGCCAGCAGTGAAGCGTTTCGGATGGGGGTGACTAATGAAAAACTGTTTTTT. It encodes CASSEAFRMGVTNEKLFF.

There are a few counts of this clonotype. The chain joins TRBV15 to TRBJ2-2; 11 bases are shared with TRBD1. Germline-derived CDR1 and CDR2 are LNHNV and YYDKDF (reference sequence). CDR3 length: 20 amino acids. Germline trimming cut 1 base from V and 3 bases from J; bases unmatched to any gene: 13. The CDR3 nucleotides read TGTGCCACCAGCAGAGGATCGGGGTATAGGGGACAGGGGGACACCGGGGAGCTGTTTTTT. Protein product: CATSRGSGYRGQGDTGELFF.

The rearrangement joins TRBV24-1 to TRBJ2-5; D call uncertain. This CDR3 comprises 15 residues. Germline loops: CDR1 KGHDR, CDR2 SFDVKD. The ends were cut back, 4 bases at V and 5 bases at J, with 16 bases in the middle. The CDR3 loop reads CATSDPRIPIETQYF. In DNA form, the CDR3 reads TGTGCCACCAGTGACCCCAGGATTCCAATCGAGACCCAGTACTTC.

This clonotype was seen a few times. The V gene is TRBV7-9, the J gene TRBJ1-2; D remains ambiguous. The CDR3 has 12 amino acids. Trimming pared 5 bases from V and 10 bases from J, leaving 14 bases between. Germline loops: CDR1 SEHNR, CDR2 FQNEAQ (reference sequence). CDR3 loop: CASSQDARDYTF. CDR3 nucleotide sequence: TGTGCCAGCAGCCAAGATGCTAGGGACTACACCTTC.

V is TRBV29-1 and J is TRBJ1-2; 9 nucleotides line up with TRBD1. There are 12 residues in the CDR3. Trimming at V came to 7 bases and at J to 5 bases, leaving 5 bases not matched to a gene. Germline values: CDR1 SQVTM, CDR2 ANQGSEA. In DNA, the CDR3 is TGCAGCGCCTCGGACAGGGGATATGGCTACACCTTC. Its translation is CSASDRGYGYTF.

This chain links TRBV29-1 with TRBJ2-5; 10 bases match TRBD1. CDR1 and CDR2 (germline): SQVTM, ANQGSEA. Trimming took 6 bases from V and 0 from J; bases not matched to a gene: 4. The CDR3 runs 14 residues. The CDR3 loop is CSVEGQGNQETQYF. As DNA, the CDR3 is TGCAGCGTGGAGGGACAGGGGAACCAAGAGACCCAGTACTTC.

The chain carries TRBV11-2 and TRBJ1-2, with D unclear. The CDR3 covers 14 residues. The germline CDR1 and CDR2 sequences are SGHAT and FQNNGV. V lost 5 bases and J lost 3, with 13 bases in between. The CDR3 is CASSLGSAHYGYTF. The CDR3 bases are TGTGCCAGCAGCCTGGGGTCGGCCCACTATGGCTACACCTTC.

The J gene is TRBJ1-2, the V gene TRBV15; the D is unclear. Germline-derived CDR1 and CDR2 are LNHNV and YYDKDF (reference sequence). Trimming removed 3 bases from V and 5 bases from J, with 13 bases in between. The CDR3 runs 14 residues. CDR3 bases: TGTGCCACCAGCAGTGCCGGTAATCTATATGGCTACACCTTC. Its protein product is CATSSAGNLYGYTF.

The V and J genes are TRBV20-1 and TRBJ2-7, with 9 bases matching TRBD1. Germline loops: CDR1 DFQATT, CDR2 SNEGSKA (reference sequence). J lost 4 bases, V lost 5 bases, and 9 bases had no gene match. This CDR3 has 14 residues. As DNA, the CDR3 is TGCAGTGCTGGGGGGACAGGGCGGCTGTACGAGCAGTACTTC. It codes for CSAGGTGRLYEQYF.

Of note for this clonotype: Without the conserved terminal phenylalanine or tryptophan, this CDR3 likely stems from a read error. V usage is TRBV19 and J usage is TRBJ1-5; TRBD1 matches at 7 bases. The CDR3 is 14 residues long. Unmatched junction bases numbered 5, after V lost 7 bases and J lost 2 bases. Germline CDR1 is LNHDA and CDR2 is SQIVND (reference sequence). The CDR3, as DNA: TGTGCCAGTAATAGGGGGACAGGCAATCAGCCCCAGCATTCT. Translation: CASNRGTGNQPQHS.

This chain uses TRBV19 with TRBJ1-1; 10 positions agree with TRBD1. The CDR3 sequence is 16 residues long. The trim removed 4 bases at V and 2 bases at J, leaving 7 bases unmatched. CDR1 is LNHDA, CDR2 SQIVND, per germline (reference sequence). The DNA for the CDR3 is TGTGCCAGTAGTAATCGGGACAGGGGATATAACACTGAAGCTTTCTTT. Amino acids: CASSNRDRGYNTEAFF. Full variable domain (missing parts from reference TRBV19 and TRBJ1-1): DGGITQSPKYLFRKEGQNVTLSCEQNLNHDAMYWYRQDPGQGLRLIYYSQIVNDFQKGDIAEGYSVSREKKESFPLTVTSAQKNPTAFYLCASSNRDRGYNTEAFFGQGTRLTVV.

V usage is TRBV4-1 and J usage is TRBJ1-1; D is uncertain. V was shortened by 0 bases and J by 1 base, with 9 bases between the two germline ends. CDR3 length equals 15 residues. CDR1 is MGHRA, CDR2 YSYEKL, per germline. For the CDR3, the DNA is TGCGCCAGCAGCCAAGATGCACGGAGGAACACTGAAGCTTTCTTT. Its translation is CASSQDARRNTEAFF.

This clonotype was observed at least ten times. This CDR3 reads CAISESNVPSPRETQYF. CDR3 nucleotide sequence: TGTGCCATCAGTGAGTCGAATGTCCCCTCTCCGCGGGAGACCCAGTACTTC. V usage is TRBV10-3 and J usage is TRBJ2-5; D is undetermined. Germline V CDR1 and CDR2: ENHRY, SYGVKD. V shed 0 bases and J shed 5 bases, with 19 bases lying between them. The length of the CDR3 is 17 residues.

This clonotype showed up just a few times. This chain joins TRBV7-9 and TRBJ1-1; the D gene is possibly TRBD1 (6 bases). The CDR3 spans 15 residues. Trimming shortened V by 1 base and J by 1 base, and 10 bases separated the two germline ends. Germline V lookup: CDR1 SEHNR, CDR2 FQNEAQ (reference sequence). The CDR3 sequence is CASSLGGARNTEAFF. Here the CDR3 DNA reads TGTGCCAGCAGCTTAGGGGGGGCGCGGAACACTGAAGCTTTCTTT.

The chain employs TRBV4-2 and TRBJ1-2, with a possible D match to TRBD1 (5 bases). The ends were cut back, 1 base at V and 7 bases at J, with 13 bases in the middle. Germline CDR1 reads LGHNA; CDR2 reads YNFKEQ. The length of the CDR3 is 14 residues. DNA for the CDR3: TGTGCCAGCAGCCAAGCAAAGCCAGGGAGTGGCTACACCTTC. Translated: CASSQAKPGSGYTF.

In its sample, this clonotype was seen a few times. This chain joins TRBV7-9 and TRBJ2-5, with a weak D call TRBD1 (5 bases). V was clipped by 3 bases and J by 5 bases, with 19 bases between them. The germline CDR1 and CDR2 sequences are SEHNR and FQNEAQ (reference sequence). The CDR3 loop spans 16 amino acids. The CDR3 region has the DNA TGTGCCAGCAGCTTGGACCCGCAGGGAATCGGGGAGACCCAGTACTTC. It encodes CASSLDPQGIGETQYF. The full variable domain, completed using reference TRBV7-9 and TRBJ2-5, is DTGVSQNPRHKITKRGQNVTFRCDPISEHNRLYWYRQTLGQGPEFLTYFQNEAQLEKSRLLSDRFSAERPKGSFSTLEIQRTEQGDSAMYLCASSLDPQGIGETQYFGPGTRLLVL.

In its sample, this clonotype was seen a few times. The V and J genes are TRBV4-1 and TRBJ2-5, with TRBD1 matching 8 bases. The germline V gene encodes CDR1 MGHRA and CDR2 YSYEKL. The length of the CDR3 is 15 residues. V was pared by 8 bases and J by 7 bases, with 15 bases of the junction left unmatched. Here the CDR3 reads CASATYGQGTGTQYF. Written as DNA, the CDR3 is TGCGCCAGCGCCACATATGGACAGGGCACCGGGACCCAGTACTTC.

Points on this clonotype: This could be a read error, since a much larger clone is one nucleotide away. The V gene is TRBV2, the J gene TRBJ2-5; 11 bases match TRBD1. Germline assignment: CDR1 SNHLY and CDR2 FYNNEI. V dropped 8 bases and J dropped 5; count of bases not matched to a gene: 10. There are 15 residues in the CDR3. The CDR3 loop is CASGDRGSGKETQYF. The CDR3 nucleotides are TGTGCCAGCGGGGACAGGGGGAGCGGTAAGGAGACCCAGTACTTC.

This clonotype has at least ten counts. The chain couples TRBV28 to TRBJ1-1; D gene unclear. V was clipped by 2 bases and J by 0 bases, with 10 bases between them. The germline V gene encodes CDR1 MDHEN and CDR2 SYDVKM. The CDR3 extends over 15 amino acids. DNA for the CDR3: TGTGCCAGCAGTTTACCCTGGACCGTGAACACTGAAGCTTTCTTT. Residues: CASSLPWTVNTEAFF.

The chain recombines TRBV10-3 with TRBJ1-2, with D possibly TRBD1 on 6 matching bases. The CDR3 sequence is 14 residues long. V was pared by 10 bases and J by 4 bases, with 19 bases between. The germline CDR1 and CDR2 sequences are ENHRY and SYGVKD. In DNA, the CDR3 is TGTGCCAGCAGCCTAGGGCCACAGGGCTATGGCTACACCTTC. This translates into CASSLGPQGYGYTF.

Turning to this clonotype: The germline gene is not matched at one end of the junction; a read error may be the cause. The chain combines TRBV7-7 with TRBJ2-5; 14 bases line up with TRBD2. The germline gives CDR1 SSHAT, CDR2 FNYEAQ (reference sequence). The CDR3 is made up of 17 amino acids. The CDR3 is CASSSGTSGGLRETQYF. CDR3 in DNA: TGTGCTAGCAGCTCAGGGACTAGCGGGGGCCTACGGGAGACCCAGTACTTC.